Sequencing of this TCR beta chain was carried out in a study of blood T cell repertoires in COVID-19. Repertoires were generated with immunoSEQ multiplex PCR, while TCRdb's copy carries only in-frame clones and drops some. The table shows 330,000 or so clones, with roughly 89% occurring only once. The sample was peripheral blood. The sequence was obtained from a man between 25 and 39 years old with COVID-19, enrolled during active disease.

The CDR3: CASSSRQGAGGELFF. The CDR3 DNA sequence: TGTGCCAGCAGTTCGCGACAGGGGGCCGGCGGGGAGCTGTTTTTT. The rearrangement links TRBV27 to TRBJ2-2, with 10 bases identical to TRBD1. CDR1 MNHEY and CDR2 SMNVEV come from the germline V gene (reference sequence). Unmatched junction bases numbered 6, after V lost 4 bases and J lost 7 bases. The CDR3 is 15 amino acids.